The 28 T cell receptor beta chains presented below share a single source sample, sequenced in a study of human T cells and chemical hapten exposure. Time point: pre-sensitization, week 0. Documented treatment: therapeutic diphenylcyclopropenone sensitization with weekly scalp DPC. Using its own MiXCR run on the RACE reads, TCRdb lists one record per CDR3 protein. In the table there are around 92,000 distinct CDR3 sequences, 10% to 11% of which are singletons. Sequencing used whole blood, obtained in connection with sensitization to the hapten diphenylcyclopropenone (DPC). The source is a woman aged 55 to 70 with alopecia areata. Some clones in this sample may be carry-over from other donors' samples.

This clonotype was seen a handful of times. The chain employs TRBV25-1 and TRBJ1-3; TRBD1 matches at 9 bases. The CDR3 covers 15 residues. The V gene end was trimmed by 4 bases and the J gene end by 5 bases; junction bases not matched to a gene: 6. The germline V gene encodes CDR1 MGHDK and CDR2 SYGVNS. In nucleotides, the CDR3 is TGTGCCAGCAGTGGGGTGGACAGGGGAAGAAACACCATATATTTT. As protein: CASSGVDRGRNTIYF.

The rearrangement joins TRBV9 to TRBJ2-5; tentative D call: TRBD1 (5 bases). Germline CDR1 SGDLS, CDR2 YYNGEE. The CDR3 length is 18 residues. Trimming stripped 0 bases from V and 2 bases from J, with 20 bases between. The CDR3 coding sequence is TGTGCCAGCAGCGTAGTGCAGGGATCGCCGGATGTTCAAGAGACCCAGTACTTC. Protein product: CASSVVQGSPDVQETQYF.

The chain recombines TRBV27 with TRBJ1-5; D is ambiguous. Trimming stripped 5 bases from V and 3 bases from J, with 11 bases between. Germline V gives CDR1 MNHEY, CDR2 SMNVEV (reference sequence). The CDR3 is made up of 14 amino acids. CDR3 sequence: CASSGGLSNQPQHF. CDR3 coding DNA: TGTGCCAGCAGTGGAGGGCTATCCAATCAGCCCCAGCATTTT.

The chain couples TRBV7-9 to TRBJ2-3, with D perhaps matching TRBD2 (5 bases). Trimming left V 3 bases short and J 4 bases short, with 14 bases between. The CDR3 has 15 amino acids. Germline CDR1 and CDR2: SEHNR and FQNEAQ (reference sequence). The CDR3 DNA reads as TGTGCCAGCAGCTTTGAGGGAGCGGAGTCAGATACGCAGTATTTT. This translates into CASSFEGAESDTQYF.

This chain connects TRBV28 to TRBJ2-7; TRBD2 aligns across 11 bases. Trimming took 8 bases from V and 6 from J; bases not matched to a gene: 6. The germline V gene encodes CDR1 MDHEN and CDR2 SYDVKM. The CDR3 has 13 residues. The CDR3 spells CASLLAGVGEQYF. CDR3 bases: TGTGCCAGCCTACTAGCGGGAGTAGGCGAGCAGTACTTC.

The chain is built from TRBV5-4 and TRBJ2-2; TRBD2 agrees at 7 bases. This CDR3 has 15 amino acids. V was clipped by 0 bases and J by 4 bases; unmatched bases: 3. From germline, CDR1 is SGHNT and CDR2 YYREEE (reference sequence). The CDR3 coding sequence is TGTGCCAGCAGCTTGGGCCTAGCGGTCACCGGGGAGCTGTTTTTT. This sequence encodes CASSLGLAVTGELFF. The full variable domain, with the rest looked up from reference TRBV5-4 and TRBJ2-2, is ETGVTQSPTHLIKTRGQQVTLRCSSQSGHNTVSWYQQALGQGPQFIFQYYREEENGRGNFPPRFSGLQFPNYSSELNVNALELDDSALYLCASSLGLAVTGELFFGEGSRLTVL.

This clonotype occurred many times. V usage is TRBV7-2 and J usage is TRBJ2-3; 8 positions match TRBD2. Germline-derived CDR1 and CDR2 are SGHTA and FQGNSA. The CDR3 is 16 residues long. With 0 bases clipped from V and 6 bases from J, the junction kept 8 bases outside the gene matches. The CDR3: CASSLAFSGAGDTQYF. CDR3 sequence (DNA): TGTGCCAGCAGCTTAGCCTTTAGCGGGGCCGGTGATACGCAGTATTTT.

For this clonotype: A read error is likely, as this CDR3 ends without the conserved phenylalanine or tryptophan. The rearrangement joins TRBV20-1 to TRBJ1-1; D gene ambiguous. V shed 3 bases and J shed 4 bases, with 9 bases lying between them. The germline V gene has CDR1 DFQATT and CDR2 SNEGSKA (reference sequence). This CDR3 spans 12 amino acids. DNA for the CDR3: TGCAGTGCTAGGGAGGGCGGCACTGAAGCTTTCTCT. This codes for CSAREGGTEAFS.

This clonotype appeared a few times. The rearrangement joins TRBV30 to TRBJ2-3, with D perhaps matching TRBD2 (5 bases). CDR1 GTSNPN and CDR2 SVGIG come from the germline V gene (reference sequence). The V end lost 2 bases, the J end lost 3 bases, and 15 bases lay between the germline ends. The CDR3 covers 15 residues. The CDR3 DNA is TGTGCCTGGAGTCGGGGAGTGATGGGAACAGATACGCAGTATTTT. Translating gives CAWSRGVMGTDTQYF.

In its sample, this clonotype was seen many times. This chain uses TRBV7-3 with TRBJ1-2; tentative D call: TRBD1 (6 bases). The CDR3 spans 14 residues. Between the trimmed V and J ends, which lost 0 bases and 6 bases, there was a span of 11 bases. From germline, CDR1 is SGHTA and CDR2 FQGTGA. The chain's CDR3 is CASSLTTHRDGYTF. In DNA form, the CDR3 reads TGTGCCAGCAGCTTAACCACTCACAGGGATGGCTACACCTTC.

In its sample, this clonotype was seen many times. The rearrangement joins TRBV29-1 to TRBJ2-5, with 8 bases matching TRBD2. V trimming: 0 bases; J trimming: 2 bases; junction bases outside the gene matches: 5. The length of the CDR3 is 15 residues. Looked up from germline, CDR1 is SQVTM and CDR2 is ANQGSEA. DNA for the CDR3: TGCAGCGTTGAAGATTGGCGGGGGGAACAAGAGACCCAGTACTTC. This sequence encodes CSVEDWRGEQETQYF.

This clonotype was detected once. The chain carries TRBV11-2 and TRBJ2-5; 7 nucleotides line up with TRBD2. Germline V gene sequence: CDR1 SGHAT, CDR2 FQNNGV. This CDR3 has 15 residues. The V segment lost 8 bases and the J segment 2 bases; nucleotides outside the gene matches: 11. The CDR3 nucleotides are TGTGCCAGCTCCGAAGGGCTAGCGGTGCAAGAGACCCAGTACTTC. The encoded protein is CASSEGLAVQETQYF.

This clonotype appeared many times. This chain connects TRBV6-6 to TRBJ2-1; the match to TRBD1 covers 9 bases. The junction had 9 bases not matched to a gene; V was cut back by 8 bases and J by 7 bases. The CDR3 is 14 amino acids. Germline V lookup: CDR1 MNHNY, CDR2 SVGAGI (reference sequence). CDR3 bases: TGTGCCAGCGGGCGGGACAGGGCATTAAATGAGCAGTTCTTC. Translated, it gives CASGRDRALNEQFF.

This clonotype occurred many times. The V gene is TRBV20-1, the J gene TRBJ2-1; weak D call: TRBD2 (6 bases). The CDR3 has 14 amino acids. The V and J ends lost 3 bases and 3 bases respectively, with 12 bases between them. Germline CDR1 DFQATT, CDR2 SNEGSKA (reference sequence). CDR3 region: CSASGGANYNEQFF. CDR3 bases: TGCAGTGCTAGCGGGGGTGCGAACTACAATGAGCAGTTCTTC.

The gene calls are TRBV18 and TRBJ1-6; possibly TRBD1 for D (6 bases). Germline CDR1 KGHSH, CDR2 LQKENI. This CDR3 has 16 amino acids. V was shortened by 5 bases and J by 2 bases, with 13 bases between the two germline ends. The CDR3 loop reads CASSSQGSPYNSPLHF. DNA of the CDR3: TGTGCCAGCTCATCACAGGGAAGTCCCTATAATTCACCCCTCCACTTT.

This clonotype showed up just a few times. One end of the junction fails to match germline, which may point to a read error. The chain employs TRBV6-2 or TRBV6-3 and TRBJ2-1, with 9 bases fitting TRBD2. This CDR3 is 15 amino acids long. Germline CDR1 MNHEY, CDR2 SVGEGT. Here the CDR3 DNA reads TGTTCCAGCATTGAAGCGGGGGGCACCTACAATGAGCAGTTCTTC. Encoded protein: CSSIEAGGTYNEQFF.

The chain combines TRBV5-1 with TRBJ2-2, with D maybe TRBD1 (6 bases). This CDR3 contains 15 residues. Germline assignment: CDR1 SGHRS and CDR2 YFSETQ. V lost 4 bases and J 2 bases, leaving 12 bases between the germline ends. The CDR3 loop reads CASSPGHPNTGELFF. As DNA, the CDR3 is TGCGCCAGCAGCCCGGGACACCCCAACACCGGGGAGCTGTTTTTT.

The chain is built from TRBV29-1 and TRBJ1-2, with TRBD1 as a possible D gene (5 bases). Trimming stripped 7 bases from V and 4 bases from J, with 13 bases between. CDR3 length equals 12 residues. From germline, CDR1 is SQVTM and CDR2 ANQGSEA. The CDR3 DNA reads TGCAGCGCCGAGCCCGGGGGCTATGGCTACACCTTC. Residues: CSAEPGGYGYTF.

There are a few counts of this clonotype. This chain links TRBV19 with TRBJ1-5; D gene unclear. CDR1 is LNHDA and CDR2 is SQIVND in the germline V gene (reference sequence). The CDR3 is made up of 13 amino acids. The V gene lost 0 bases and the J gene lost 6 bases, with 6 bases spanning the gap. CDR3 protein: CASSIDRSQPQHF. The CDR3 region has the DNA TGTGCCAGTAGTATAGATCGAAGTCAGCCCCAGCATTTT.

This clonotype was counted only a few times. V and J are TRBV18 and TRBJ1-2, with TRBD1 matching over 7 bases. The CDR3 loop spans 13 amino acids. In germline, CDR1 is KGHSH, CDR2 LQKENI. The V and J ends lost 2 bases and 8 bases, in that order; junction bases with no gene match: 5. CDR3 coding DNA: TGTGCCAGCTCACCAGAGGGGGCTACCGGCTACACCTTC. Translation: CASSPEGATGYTF.

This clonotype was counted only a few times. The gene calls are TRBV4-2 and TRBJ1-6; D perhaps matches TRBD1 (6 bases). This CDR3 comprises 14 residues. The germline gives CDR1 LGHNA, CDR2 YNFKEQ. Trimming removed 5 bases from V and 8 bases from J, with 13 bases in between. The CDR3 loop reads CASSFTGGDSPLHF. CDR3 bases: TGTGCCAGCAGCTTCACCGGGGGCGATTCACCCCTCCACTTT.

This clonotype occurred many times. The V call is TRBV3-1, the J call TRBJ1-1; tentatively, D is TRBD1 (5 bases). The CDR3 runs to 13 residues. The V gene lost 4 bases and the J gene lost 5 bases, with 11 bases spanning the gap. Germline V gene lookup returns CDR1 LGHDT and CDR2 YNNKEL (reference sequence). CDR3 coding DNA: TGTGCCAGCAGCCGATACAGGACAACTGAAGCTTTCTTT. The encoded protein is CASSRYRTTEAFF.

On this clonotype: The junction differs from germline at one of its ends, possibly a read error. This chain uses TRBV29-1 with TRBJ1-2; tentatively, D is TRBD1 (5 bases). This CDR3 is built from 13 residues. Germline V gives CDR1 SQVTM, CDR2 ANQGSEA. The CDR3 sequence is CSVGRFANYGNTF. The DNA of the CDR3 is TGCAGCGTGGGGCGATTCGCTAACTATGGCAACACCTTC.

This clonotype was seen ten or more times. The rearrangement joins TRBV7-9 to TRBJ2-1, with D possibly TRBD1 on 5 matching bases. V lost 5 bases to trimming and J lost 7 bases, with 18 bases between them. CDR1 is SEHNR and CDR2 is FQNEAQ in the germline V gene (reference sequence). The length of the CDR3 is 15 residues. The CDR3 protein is CASSVISRVENEQFF. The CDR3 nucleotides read TGTGCCAGCAGCGTTATCTCCAGGGTAGAGAATGAGCAGTTCTTC.

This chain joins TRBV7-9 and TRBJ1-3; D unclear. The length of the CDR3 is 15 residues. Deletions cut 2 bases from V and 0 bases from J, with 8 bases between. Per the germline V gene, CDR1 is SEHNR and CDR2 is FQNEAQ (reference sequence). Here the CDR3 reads CASSLIRYSGNTIYF. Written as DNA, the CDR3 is TGTGCCAGCAGCTTAATACGGTACTCTGGAAACACCATATATTTT.

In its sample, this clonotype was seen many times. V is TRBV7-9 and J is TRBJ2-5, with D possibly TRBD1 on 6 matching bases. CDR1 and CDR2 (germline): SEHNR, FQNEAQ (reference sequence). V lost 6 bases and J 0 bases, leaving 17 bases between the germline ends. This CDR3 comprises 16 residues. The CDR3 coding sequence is TGTGCCAGCAGTTTGATTCCCACAGGGTACCAAGAGACCCAGTACTTC. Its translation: CASSLIPTGYQETQYF.

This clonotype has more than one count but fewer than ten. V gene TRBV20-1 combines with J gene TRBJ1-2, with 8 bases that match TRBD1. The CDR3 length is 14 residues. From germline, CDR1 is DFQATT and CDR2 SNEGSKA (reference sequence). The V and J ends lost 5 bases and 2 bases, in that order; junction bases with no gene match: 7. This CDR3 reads CSAWDRLGNYGYTF. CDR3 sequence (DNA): TGCAGTGCTTGGGACAGGTTGGGCAACTATGGCTACACCTTC.

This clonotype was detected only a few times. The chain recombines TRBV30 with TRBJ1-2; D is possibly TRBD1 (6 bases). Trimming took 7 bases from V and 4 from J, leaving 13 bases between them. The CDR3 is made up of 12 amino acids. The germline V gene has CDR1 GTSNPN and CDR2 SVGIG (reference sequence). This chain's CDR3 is CASLDRLYGYTF. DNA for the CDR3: TGTGCCTCCCTGGACAGACTCTATGGCTACACCTTC.